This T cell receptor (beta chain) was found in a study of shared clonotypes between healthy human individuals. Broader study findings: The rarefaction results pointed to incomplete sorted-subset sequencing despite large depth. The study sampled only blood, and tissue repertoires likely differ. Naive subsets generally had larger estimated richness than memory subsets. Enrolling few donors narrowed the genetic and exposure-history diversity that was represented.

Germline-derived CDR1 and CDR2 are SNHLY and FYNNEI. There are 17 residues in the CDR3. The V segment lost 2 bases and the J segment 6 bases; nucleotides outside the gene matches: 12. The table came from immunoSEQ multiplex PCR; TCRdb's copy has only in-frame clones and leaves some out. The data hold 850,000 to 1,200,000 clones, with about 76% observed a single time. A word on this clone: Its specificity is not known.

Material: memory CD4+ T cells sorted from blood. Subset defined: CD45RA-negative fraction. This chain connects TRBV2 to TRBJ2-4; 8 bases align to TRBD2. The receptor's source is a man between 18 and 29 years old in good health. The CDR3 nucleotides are TGTGCCAGCAGTGAATCTCGGCGCCCCGCGGGAGGAAACATTCAGTACTTC. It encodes CASSESRRPAGGNIQYF.